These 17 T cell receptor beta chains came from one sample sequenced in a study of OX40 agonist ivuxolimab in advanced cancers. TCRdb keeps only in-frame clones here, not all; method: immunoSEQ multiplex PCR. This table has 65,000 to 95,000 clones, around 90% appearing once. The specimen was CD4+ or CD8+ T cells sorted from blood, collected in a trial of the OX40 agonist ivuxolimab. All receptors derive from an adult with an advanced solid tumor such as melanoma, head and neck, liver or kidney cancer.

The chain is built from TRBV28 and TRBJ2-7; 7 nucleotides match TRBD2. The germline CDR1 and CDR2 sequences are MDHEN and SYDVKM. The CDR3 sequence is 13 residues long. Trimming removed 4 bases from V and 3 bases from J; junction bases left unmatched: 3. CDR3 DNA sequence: TGTGCCAGCAGTTCCCAGCGGGGCTACGAGCAGTACTTC. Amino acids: CASSSQRGYEQYF.

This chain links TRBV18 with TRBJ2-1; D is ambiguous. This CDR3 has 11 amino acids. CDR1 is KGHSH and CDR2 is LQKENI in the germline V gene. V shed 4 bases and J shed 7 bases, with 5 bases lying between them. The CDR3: CASSLSNEQFF. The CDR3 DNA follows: TGTGCCAGCTCACTAAGTAATGAGCAGTTCTTC.

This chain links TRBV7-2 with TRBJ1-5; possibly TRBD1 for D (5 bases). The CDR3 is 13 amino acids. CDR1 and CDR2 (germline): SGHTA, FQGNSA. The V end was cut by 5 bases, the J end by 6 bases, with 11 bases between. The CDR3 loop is CASSGPGGQPQHF. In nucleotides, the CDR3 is TGTGCCAGCAGCGGACCGGGGGGTCAGCCCCAGCATTTT.

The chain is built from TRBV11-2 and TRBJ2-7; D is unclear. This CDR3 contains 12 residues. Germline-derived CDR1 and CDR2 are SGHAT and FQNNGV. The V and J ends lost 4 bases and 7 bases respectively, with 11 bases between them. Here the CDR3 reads CASSSDTTEQYF. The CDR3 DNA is TGTGCCAGCAGCTCCGACACAACTGAGCAGTACTTC.

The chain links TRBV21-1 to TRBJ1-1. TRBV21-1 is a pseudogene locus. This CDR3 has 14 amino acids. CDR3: CASSRGGGPAEAFF. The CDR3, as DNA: TGTGCCAGCAGCAGGGGGGGAGGCCCGGCGGAAGCTTTCTTT.

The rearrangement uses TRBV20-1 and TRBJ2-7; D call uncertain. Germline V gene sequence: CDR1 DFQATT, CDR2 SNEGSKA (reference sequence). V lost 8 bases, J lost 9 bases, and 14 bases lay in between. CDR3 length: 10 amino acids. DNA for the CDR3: TGCAGTTCCGGCTCCTATTGGCAGTACTTC. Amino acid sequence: CSSGSYWQYF.

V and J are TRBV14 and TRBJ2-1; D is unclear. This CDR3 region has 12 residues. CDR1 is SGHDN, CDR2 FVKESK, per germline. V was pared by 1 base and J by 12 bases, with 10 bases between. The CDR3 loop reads CASSQALTGQFF. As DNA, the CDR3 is TGTGCCAGCAGCCAAGCCCTCACCGGGCAGTTCTTC.

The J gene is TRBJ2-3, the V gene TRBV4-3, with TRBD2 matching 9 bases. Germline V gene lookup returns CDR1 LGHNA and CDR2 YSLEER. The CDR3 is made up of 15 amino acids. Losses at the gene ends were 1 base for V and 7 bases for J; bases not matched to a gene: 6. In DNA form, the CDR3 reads TGCGCCAGCAGCCAAGTAGTAGCGGGAGTGAATACGCAGTATTTT. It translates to CASSQVVAGVNTQYF.

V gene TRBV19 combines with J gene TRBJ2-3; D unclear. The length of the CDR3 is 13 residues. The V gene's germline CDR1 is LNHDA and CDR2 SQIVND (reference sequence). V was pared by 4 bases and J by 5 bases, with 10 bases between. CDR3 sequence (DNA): TGTGCCAGTAGTACCCTCCTTGAAGATACGCAGTATTTT. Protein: CASSTLLEDTQYF.

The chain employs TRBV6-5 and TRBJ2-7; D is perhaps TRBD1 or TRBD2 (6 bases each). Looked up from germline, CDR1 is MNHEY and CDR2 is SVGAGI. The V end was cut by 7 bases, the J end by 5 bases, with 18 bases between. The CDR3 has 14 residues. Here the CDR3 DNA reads TGTGCCAGCAAGCCCGGAGGGGGGAGAGACGAGCAGTACTTC. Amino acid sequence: CASKPGGGRDEQYF.

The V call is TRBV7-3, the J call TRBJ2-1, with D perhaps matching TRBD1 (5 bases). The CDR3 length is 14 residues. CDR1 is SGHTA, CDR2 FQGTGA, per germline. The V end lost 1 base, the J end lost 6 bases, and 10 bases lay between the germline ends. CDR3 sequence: CASSLSRVGNEQFF. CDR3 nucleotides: TGTGCCAGCAGCTTAAGCAGGGTGGGCAATGAGCAGTTCTTC.

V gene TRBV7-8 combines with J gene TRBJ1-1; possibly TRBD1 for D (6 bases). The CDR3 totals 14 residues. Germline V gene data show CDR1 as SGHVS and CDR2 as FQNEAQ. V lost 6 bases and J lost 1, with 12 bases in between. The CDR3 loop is CASRIGGGNTEAFF. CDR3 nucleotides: TGTGCCAGCAGGATAGGAGGGGGGAACACTGAAGCTTTCTTT. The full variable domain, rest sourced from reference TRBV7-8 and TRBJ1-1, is GAGVSQSPRYKVAKRGQDVALRCDPISGHVSLFWYQQALGQGPEFLTYFQNEAQLDKSGLPSDRFFAERPEGSVSTLKIQRTQQEDSAVYLCASRIGGGNTEAFFGQGTRLTVV.

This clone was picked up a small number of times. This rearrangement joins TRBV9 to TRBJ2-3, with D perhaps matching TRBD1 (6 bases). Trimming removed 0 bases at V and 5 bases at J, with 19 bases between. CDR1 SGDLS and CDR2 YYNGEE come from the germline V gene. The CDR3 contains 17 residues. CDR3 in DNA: TGTGCCAGCAGCGTAGCTCGGGCAGGCAAAGGGGGAGATACGCAGTATTTT. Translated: CASSVARAGKGGDTQYF.

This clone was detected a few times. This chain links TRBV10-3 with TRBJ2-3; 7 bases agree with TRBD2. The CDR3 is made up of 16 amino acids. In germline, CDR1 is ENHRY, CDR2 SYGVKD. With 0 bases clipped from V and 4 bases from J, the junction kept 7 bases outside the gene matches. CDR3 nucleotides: TGTGCCATCAGTGAGTCCCGCGCGGGGGAGTCAGATACGCAGTATTTT. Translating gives CAISESRAGESDTQYF.

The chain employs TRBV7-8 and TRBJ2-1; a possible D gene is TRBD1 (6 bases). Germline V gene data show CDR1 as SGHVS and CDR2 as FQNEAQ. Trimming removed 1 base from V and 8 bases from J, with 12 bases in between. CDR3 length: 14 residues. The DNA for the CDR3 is TGTGCCAGCAGCTTAGAAACAGGGATCTATGAGCAGTTCTTC. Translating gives CASSLETGIYEQFF.

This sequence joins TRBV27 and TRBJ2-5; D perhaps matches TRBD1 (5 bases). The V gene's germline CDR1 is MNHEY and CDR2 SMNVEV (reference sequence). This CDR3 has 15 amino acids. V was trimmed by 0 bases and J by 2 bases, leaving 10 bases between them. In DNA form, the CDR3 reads TGTGCCAGCAGTTTATCGGACACTACACAAGAGACCCAGTACTTC. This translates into CASSLSDTTQETQYF.

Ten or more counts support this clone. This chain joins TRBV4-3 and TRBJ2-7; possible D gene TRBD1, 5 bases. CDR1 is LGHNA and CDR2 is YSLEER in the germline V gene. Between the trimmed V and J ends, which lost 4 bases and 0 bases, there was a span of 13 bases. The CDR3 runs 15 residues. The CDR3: CASSPAIGVSYEQYF. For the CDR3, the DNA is TGCGCCAGCAGCCCCGCGATAGGGGTCTCCTACGAGCAGTACTTC.